One and the same sample provided the 5 T cell receptor beta chains below, sequenced in a study of T cell responses to AZD1222 COVID-19 vaccine (dated by TCRdb to the early 2020s). What this sample's time point label stands for: about 28 days (+/-7) after the second vaccine dose. Libraries were made using the immunoSEQ multiplex PCR assay. The clones in this table, taken by TCRdb from immuneACCESS, are in-frame only. Not every clone is retained; where verified, under half of the shortfall comes from an unresolved V gene, and the cause of the rest is unknown. This sample comprises 15,000 or so clones, around 89% of them detected only once. 2.5% to 3.5% of the sample comes from the top ten. Sequenced material: peripheral blood, taken 28 days after the second AZD1222 dose. Every receptor here comes from an adult who received the AZD1222 COVID-19 vaccine.

This rearrangement joins TRBV6-1 to TRBJ1-4; D might be TRBD1 (5 bases). Germline V gene sequence: CDR1 MNHNS, CDR2 SASEGT. Trimming removed 1 base at V and 6 bases at J, with 9 bases between. The CDR3 consists of 14 residues. CDR3 protein: CASSEVGTYEKLFF. DNA of the CDR3: TGTGCCAGCAGTGAAGTTGGGACTTATGAAAAACTGTTTTTT.

This chain uses TRBV28 with TRBJ1-3; tentatively, D is TRBD1 (6 bases). Trimming shortened V by 6 bases and J by 11 bases, and 14 bases separated the two germline ends. CDR1 and CDR2 (germline): MDHEN, SYDVKM. The CDR3 loop spans 12 amino acids. CDR3 amino acids: CASSRVQGPIYF. In DNA form, the CDR3 reads TGTGCCAGCAGCCGGGTACAGGGTCCCATATATTTT.

This clone appeared once. The chain joins TRBV6-5 to TRBJ1-1; TRBD1 matches at 7 bases. Germline-derived CDR1 and CDR2 are MNHEY and SVGAGI. V dropped 2 bases and J dropped 2; count of bases not matched to a gene: 5. The CDR3 totals 15 residues. CDR3 protein: CASSYRQGLNTEAFF. The CDR3 DNA is TGTGCCAGCAGTTACCGACAGGGACTTAACACTGAAGCTTTCTTT.

This clone showed up just once. The V and J genes are TRBV7-9 and TRBJ2-6; 10 nucleotides line up with TRBD2. Germline V gene sequence: CDR1 SEHNR, CDR2 FQNEAQ (reference sequence). The V segment lost 5 bases and the J segment 0 bases; nucleotides outside the gene matches: 10. The CDR3 is 19 amino acids. The CDR3 protein is CASSPRRLAGNSGANVLTF. CDR3 nucleotides: TGTGCCAGCAGCCCCCGGCGACTAGCGGGTAACTCTGGGGCCAACGTCCTGACTTTC.

The rearrangement joins TRBV2 to TRBJ1-6, with 10 positions matching TRBD1. Germline lookup yields CDR1 SNHLY and CDR2 FYNNEI. The CDR3 totals 16 residues. Trimming at V came to 7 bases and at J to 7 bases, leaving 10 bases not matched to a gene. The CDR3 region is CASNQNPGQGNSPLHF. The DNA of the CDR3 is TGTGCCAGCAACCAAAATCCGGGACAGGGGAATTCACCCCTCCACTTT.